This is a list of T cell receptor beta chains from one sample in a study of T cells in Graves' hyperthyroidism and ophthalmopathy. TCRdb itself ran the multiplex PCR reads through MiXCR, one entry per CDR3 protein. Seen here are 550,000 to 600,000 distinct CDR3 sequences, roughly 50% observed once, and the top ten hold over 15%. Sequencing was carried out using peripheral blood or thyroid tissue (not recorded which). These TCRs come from an adult woman with Graves' disease, either hyperthyroidism or ophthalmopathy (not recorded which). Each CDR3 is given with its conserved first and last residue. D genes are given only for firm matches. A row's size may be missing; if present it is once, few, many or a size class.

TRBV6-5	NA	NA	TRBJ2-5	TGTGCCAGCAGTGAAAGGCCAGTAGTTGTGGAGACCCAGTACTTC	CASSERPVVVETQYF
TRBV5-5	many	TRBD2	TRBJ2-7	TGTGCCAGCAGCTTGGAGTGGACTAGCGGTTACGAGCAGTACTTC	CASSLEWTSGYEQYF
TRBV20-1	NA	TRBD1	TRBJ1-2	TGCAGTGCTATTGAATCTGGGACAGACTATGGCTACACCTTC	CSAIESGTDYGYTF
TRBV9	many	NA	TRBJ1-1	TGTGCCAGCAGCGTACAAGCAGGGGTAGGCGCTGAAGCTTTCTTT	CASSVQAGVGAEAFF
TRBV7-9	NA	NA	TRBJ2-5	TGTGCCAGCAGCTTGGGGATGATGGAGACCCAGTACTTC	CASSLGMMETQYF
TRBV10-3	many	TRBD1	TRBJ2-7	TGTGCCACAAGAACAGGGGATAAATACGAGCAGTACTTC	CATRTGDKYEQYF
TRBV9	many	TRBD2	TRBJ2-7	TGTGCCAGCAGCGCACTAGCGGGAGCCGGCGAGCAGTACTTC	CASSALAGAGEQYF
TRBV2	NA	NA	TRBJ2-5	TGTGCCAGCAGTGAAGGGCAGTACCAAGAGACCCAGTACTTC	CASSEGQYQETQYF
TRBV29-1	many	NA	TRBJ2-5	TGCAGCGTGCAGCGGGAAGAGACCCAGTACTTC	CSVQREETQYF
TRBV6-5	many	TRBD1	TRBJ1-5	TGTGCCAGCAGGACAGGGTTCAATCAGCCCCAGCATTTT	CASRTGFNQPQHF
TRBV11-2	NA	TRBD1	TRBJ1-6	TGTGCCAGCAGCCCATCGGGACAGGGTTCACCCCTCCACTTT	CASSPSGQGSPLHF
TRBV7-8	NA	NA	TRBJ1-4	TGTGCCAGCAGCTTCTCACGTTATGAAAAACTGTTTTTT	CASSFSRYEKLFF
TRBV11-2	many	TRBD2	TRBJ2-7	TGTGCCAGCAGCTTACCCCCCGGGAGGTCGAGCTCCTACGAGCAGTACTTC	CASSLPPGRSSSYEQYF
TRBV10-3	NA	NA	TRBJ1-3	TGTGCCATCTCCGAGACAGGAGCCCCTGGAAACACCATATATTTT	CAISETGAPGNTIYF
TRBV7-2	NA	TRBD2	TRBJ2-2	TGTGCCAGCAGGACGGCGGGGGGGAGGAACACCGGGGAGCTGTTTTTT	CASRTAGGRNTGELFF
TRBV10-3	NA	NA	TRBJ1-2	TGTGCCATCAGTGGAGGGGGGGACTATGGCTACACCTTC	CAISGGGDYGYTF
TRBV5-6	many	NA	TRBJ2-5	TGTGCCAGCAGCTTGGTGGGCAGGGAAGAGACCCAGTACTTC	CASSLVGREETQYF
TRBV12-3/TRBV12-4	many	NA	TRBJ1-2	TGTGCCAGCGTCGAAGTGAACCTTGGGGGCTACACCTTC	CASVEVNLGGYTF
TRBV2	NA	NA	TRBJ2-7	TGTGCCAGCAGTGAAGAGATACACTACGAGCAGTACTTC	CASSEEIHYEQYF
TRBV7-3	NA	NA	TRBJ2-5	TGTGCCAGCAGCCGGACGCCCAAAGAGACCCAGTACTTC	CASSRTPKETQYF
TRBV5-4	many	NA	TRBJ2-5	TGTGCCAGCAGCTTTGGGACAGCTACTCGGGGGGAGACCCAGTACTTC	CASSFGTATRGETQYF
TRBV19	NA	NA	TRBJ1-4	TGTGCCAGTAGACTCCGACAGGCCGGGGCTAATGAAAAGCTGTTTTTT	CASRLRQAGANEKLFF
TRBV7-9	many	NA	TRBJ1-2	TGTGCCAGCGAGGCCCGATATGGCTACACCTTC	CASEARYGYTF
TRBV12-3/TRBV12-4	NA	TRBD1	TRBJ1-2	TGTGCCAGCAGTCGGGACAGGGGGATGAGCTATGGCTACACCTTC	CASSRDRGMSYGYTF
TRBV10-3	NA	NA	TRBJ1-4	TGTGCCATCAGTGATCGCTATGGACAGAAGGGGAAAAATGAAAAACTGTTTTTT	CAISDRYGQKGKNEKLFF
TRBV9	NA	NA	TRBJ2-3	TGTGCCAGCAGCGTAGCTACTCCCACAGATACGCAGTATTTT	CASSVATPTDTQYF
TRBV19	many	NA	TRBJ1-1	TGTGCCAGTCGGGACATTGGTGAAGCTTTCTTT	CASRDIGEAFF
TRBV25-1	NA	NA	TRBJ1-1	TGTGCCAGCTTGGAGGGCACTGAAGCTTTCTTT	CASLEGTEAFF